Presented here are 2 T cell receptor beta chains from one specimen sequenced in a study of radiotherapy plus CTLA-4 blockade in lung cancer. TCRdb keeps only in-frame clones here, not all; method: immunoSEQ multiplex PCR. The profile shows roughly 25,000 clones, approximately 70% of them singletons. Sequencing used peripheral blood, obtained from a patient treated with radiotherapy plus ipilimumab. The origin of the receptors is a human donor with non-small cell lung cancer who had stable disease on radiotherapy plus ipilimumab.

This clone turned up a few times. The chain couples TRBV11-3 to TRBJ2-7; a possible D gene is TRBD1 (6 bases). CDR3 size: 12 residues. The germline CDR1 and CDR2 sequences are SGHNT and YENEEA. Trimming shortened V by 4 bases and J by 6 bases, and 10 bases separated the two germline ends. CDR3 nucleotide sequence: TGTGCCAGCAGCTCCCAACAGGGCGAGCAGTACTTC. This translates into CASSSQQGEQYF.

The chain carries TRBV5-1 and TRBJ2-6; perhaps TRBD2 as D (6 bases). This CDR3 has 16 amino acids. Per germline, CDR1 SGHRS and CDR2 YFSETQ. Deletions cut 4 bases from V and 0 bases from J, with 11 bases between. CDR3 in amino acids: CASSEGLNSGANVLTF. The DNA for the CDR3 is TGCGCCAGCAGCGAGGGACTGAACTCTGGGGCCAACGTCCTGACTTTC.